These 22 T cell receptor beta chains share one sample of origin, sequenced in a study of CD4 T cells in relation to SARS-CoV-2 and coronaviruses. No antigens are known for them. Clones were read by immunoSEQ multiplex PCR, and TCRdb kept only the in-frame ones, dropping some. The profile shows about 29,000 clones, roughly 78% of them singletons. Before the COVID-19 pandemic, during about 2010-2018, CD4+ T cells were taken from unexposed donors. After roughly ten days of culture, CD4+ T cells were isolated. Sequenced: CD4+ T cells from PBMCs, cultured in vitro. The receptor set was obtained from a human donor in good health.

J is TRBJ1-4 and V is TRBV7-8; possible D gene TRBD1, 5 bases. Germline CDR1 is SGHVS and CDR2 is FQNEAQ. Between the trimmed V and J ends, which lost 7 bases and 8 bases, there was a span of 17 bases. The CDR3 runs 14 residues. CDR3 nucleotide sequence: TGTGCCAGCACAACGGGGCAGGGATGGGAAAAACTGTTTTTT. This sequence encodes CASTTGQGWEKLFF.

The CDR3 protein is CASSLRGGTYNEQFF. For the CDR3, the DNA is TGCGCCAGCAGTTTACGGGGCGGCACCTACAATGAGCAGTTCTTC. The genes are TRBV5-1 and TRBJ2-1; D is tentatively TRBD1 or TRBD2 (5 bases each). Trimming stripped 5 bases from V and 2 bases from J, with 14 bases between. The CDR3 has 15 amino acids. Germline-derived CDR1 and CDR2 are SGHRS and YFSETQ.

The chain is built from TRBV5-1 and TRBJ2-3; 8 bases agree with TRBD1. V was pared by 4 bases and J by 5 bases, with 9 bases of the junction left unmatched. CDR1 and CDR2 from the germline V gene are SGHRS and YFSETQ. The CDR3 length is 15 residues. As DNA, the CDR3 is TGCGCCAGCAGCGGCCGACAGGGGTCCGTAGATACGCAGTATTTT. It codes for CASSGRQGSVDTQYF.

CDR3 bases: TGTGCCAGCTCACCGGGGGGGGGTGAGCAGTTCTTC. Translation gives CASSPGGGEQFF. The chain uses TRBV18 and TRBJ2-1, with TRBD2 identical over 7 bases. Looked up from germline, CDR1 is KGHSH and CDR2 is LQKENI. Trimming cost V 3 bases and J 9 bases; bases outside gene matches: 2. The CDR3 contains 12 residues.

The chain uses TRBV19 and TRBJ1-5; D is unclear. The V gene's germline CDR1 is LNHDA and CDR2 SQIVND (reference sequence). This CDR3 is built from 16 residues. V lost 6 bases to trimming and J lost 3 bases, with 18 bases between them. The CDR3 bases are TGTGCCAGTAGCAAACGAACCGAGGGTGTCAATCAGCCCCAGCATTTT. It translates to CASSKRTEGVNQPQHF.

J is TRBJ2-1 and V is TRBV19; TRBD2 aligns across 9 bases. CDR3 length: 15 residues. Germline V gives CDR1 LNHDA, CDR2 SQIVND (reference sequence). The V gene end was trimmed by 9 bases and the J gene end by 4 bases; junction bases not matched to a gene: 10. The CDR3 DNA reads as TGTGCCAGCAACCCCCTAGCGGGGTCATACAATGAGCAGTTCTTC. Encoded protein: CASNPLAGSYNEQFF.

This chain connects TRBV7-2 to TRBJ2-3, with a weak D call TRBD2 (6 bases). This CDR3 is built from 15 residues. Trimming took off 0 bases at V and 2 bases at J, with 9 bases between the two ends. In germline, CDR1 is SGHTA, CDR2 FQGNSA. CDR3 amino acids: CASSLAGGNTDTQYF. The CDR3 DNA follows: TGTGCCAGCAGCTTAGCGGGGGGAAACACAGATACGCAGTATTTT.

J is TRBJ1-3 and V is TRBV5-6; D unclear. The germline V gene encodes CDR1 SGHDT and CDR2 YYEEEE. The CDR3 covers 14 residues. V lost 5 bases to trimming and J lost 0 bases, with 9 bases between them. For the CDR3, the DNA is TGTGCCAGCAGTTACTATTCCTCTGGAAACACCATATATTTT. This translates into CASSYYSSGNTIYF.

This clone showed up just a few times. In DNA, the CDR3 is TGTGCCAGCAGCCAAGATGCGGACCGCACGAGGCCCCTCCACTTT. As protein: CASSQDADRTRPLHF. The genes are TRBV3-1 (or the pseudogene TRBV3-2) and TRBJ1-6; no firm D call. The CDR3 has 15 residues. V was shortened by 0 bases and J by 13 bases, with 16 bases between the two germline ends. In germline, CDR1 is LGHDT, CDR2 YNNKEL (reference sequence).

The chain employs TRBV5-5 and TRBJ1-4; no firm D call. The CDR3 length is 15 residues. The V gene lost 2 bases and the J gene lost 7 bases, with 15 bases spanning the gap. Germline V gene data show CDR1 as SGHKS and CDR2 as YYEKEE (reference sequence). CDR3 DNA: TGTGCCAGCAGCTTTGACTCTACGTTGGGTGAAAAACTGTTTTTT. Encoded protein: CASSFDSTLGEKLFF.

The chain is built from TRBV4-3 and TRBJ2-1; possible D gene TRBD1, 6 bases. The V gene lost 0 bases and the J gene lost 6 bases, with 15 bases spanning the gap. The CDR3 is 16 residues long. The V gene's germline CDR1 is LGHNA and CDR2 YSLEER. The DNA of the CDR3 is TGCGCCAGCAGCCAAGACCCTTACACAGGGCCCAATGAGCAGTTCTTC. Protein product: CASSQDPYTGPNEQFF.

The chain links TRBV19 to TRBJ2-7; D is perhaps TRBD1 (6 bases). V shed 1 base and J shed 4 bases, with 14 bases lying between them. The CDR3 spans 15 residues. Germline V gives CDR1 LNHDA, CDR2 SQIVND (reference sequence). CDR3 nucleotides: TGTGCCAGTAGTATAGGTATTGGGACACATTACGAGCAGTACTTC. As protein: CASSIGIGTHYEQYF.

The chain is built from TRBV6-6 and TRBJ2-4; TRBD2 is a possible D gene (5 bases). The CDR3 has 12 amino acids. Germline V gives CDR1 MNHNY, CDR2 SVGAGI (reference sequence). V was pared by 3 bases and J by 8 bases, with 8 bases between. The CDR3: CASSYAADIQYF. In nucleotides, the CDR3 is TGTGCCAGCAGTTATGCAGCGGACATTCAGTACTTC.

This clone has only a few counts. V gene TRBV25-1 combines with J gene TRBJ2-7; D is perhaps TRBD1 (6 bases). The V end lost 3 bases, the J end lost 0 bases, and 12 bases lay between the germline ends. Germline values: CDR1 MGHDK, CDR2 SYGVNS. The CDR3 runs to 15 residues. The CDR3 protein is CASSDGQRYSYEQYF. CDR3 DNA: TGTGCCAGCAGTGATGGACAGCGATACTCCTACGAGCAGTACTTC.

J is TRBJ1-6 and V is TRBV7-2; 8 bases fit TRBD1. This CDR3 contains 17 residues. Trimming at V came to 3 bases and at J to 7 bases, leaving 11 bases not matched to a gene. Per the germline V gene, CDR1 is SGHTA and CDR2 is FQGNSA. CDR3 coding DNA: TGTGCCAGCAGCTTCTTCCCAGGACAGGGTACAAATTCACCCCTCCACTTT. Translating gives CASSFFPGQGTNSPLHF.

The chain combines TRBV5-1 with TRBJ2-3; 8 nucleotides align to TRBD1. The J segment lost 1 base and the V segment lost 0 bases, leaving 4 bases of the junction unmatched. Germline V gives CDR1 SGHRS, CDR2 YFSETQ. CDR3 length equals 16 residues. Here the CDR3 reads CASSLDTQGGTDTQYF. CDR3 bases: TGCGCCAGCAGCTTGGATACACAGGGGGGCACAGATACGCAGTATTTT. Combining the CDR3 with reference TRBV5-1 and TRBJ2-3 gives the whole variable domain KAGVTQTPRYLIKTRGQQVTLSCSPISGHRSVSWYQQTPGQGLQFLFEYFSETQRNKGNFPGRFSGRQFSNSRSEMNVSTLELGDSALYLCASSLDTQGGTDTQYFGPGTRLTVL.

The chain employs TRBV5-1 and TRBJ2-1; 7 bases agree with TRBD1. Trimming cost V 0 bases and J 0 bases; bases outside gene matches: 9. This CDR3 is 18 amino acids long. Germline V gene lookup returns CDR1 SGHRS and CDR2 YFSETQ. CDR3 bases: TGCGCCAGCAGCTTGGGGTTATTCCGGGACAGCTCCTACAATGAGCAGTTCTTC. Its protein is CASSLGLFRDSSYNEQFF.

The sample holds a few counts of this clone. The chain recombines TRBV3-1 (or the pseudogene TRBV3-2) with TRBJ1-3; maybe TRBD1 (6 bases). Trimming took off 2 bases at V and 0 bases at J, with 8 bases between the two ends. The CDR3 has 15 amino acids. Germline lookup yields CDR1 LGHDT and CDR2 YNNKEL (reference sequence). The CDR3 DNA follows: TGTGCCAGCAGCCAATGGGACAACTCTGGAAACACCATATATTTT. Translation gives CASSQWDNSGNTIYF.

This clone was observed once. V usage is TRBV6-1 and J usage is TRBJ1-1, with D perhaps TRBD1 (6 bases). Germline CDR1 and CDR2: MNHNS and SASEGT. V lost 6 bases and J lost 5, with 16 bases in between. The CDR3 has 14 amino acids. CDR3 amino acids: CASSTARGGTEAFF. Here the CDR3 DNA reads TGTGCCAGCAGCACCGCCAGGGGTGGTACTGAAGCTTTCTTT.

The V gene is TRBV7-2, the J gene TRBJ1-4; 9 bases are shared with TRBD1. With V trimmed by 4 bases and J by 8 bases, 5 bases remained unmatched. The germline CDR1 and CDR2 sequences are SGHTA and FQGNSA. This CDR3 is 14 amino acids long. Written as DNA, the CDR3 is TGTGCCAGCAGCTCGGGACAGGGAAGGGAAAAACTGTTTTTT. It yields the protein CASSSGQGREKLFF.

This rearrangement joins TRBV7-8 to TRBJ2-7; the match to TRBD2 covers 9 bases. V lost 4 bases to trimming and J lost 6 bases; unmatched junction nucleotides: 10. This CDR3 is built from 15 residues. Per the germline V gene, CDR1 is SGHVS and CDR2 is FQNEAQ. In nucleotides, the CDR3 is TGTGCCAGCAGCTCCCTTAGCGGGAGACTGGGCGAGCAGTACTTC. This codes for CASSSLSGRLGEQYF.

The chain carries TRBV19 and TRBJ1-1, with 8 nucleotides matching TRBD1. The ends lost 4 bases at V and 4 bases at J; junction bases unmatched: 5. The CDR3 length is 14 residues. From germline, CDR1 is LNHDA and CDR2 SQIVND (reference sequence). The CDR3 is CASSNTGGGTEAFF. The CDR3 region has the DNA TGTGCCAGTAGTAACACAGGGGGTGGCACTGAAGCTTTCTTT.